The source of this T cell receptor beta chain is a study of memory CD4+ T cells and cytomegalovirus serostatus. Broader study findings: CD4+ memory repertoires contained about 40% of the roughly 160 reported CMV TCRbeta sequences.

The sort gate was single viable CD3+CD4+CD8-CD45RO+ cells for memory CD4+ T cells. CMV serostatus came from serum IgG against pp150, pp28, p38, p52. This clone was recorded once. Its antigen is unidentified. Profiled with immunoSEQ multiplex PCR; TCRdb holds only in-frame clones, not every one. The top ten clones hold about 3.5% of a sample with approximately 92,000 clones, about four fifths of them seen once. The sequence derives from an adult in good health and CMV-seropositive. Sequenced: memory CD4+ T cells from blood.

CDR3 bases: TGTGCCAGCAGCGTAGTACCCAGCTCCTACGAGCAGTACTTC. Protein sequence: CASSVVPSSYEQYF. The chain joins TRBV9 to TRBJ2-7; D remains unclear. The CDR3 is 14 residues long. Germline-derived CDR1 and CDR2 are SGDLS and YYNGEE. The V gene lost 0 bases and the J gene lost 0 bases, with 7 bases spanning the gap.